This is a list of T cell receptor beta chains from one sample in a study of cytomegalovirus exposure and HLA in healthy donors. TCRdb's table, derived via immunoSEQ multiplex PCR, lists solely in-frame clones and lacks some. The sample contains 100,000 to 150,000 clones, 65% to 80% of which appear only once. Sequencing input: PBMCs. These receptors were collected from a woman aged 55-75 years in good health and CMV-seropositive. Each CDR3 is given without its conserved first and last residue. The order of the fields is V gene, clone size, D gene, J gene, CDR3 protein. The D gene is left open where the match is weak. Only some rows state a clone size, as once, few, many or a class for expanded clones.

TRBV7-9	.	TRBD1	TRBJ1-1	ASRTWTGMNTEAF
TRBV27	.	TRBD2	TRBJ2-5	ASAQRGRETQY
TRBV29-1	.	TRBD1	TRBJ1-1	SGTGGPMNTEAF
TRBV23-1	few	TRBD1	TRBJ2-1	ASSQSAPGQCPGNEQF
TRBV9	.	.	TRBJ1-2	ASSVAQGSTDGYT
TRBV5-1	.	.	TRBJ2-2	ASSVGQTNTGELF
TRBV7-9	few	TRBD2	TRBJ2-5	ASSFPGLAGGLETQY
TRBV7-3	.	.	TRBJ2-3	TSSPGAGTTDTQY
TRBV5-1	.	.	TRBJ2-5	ASSRGGAYETQY
TRBV19	once	.	TRBJ1-2	ASSMSSQGLDGYT
TRBV9	.	.	TRBJ2-6	ASSPYGVGANVLT
TRBV5-1	.	.	TRBJ2-7	ASSLYTDRAGEQY
TRBV4-3	.	.	TRBJ1-4	ASSQGEGEKLF
TRBV11-2	.	.	.	ASSLGPSSYEQY
TRBV21-1	.	.	TRBJ1-4	ASSLRTGSFNEKLF
TRBV19	.	.	TRBJ2-7	ASSPLGGREGEQY
TRBV27	.	.	TRBJ1-3	ASSLGPGGNTIY